Described below is a single T cell receptor beta chain sequence and its context. This record comes from a study of OX40 agonist ivuxolimab in advanced cancers. Study background: Mean age roughly 65 years, range about 20 to 85; nearly 85% male.

CDR1 and CDR2 (germline): SNHLY, FYNNEI. This CDR3 contains 11 residues. V lost 11 bases and J lost 6, with 11 bases in between. Generated by immunoSEQ multiplex PCR, the TCRdb table keeps only in-frame clones and is missing some. The table includes 40,000 to 65,000 clones, 88% detected once. Autoimmune disease history or systemic immunosuppression meant exclusion. Blood draws occurred at baseline, cycle 4 day 1, and cycle 7 day 1. The source of this sequence is an adult with an advanced solid tumor such as melanoma, head and neck, liver or kidney cancer. The starting material was CD4+ or CD8+ T cells sorted from blood, obtained in a trial of the OX40 agonist ivuxolimab. V usage is TRBV2 and J usage is TRBJ1-5; no firm D call. The CDR3 DNA reads TGTGCCTGGAAAGTTGTTCAGCCCCAGCATTTT. Translation gives CAWKVVQPQHF.